A selection of T cell receptor beta chains follows, all from one sample in a study of blood T cell repertoires in COVID-19. Only in-frame clones appear in the TCRdb table, and some are missing; sequencing was by immunoSEQ multiplex PCR. Here the sample spans 90,000 or so clones, roughly 77% being singletons. Specimen: peripheral blood. These receptor sequences come from a human donor in a cohort sampled during active COVID-19. Each CDR3 is given without its conserved first and last residue.

V gene,CDR3 protein
TRBV19,ASSIGRGPDTQY
TRBV10-3,AISRQGAAGEQY
TRBV7-2,ASTRSRVGELF
TRBV7-9,ASDRGRYTEAF
TRBV7-2,ASSSRQAYGYT
TRBV6-2/TRBV6-3,ASSYSFLAGSPDTQY
TRBV5-3,ARSPKDRGGDNSPLH
TRBV28,ASSSPGGAGSGANVLT
TRBV29-1,SVDSVEGYT
TRBV15,ATSGEPRLAGDNEQF
TRBV14,ASSQARGTGYEQY
TRBV10-3,AISEGEENIQY
TRBV25-1,ASSEFTGGTGELF
TRBV4-2,ASSHRAGNNEQY
TRBV24-1,ATSDGGPTSGRGDTQY
TRBV7-9,ASSSRAAYNEQF
TRBV25-1,ASSEFNDYGYT
TRBV15,ATSRDSRALGSPLH
TRBV27,ASSMVAGEQGTDTQY
TRBV19,ASSTPGTTDTQY
TRBV14,ASSPGGGANVLT
TRBV11-2,ASSLAGLAYNEQF
TRBV7-9,ASRLAGASEQY
TRBV11-3,ASSLSGNTEAF
TRBV4-2,ASSQGMGASGYT
TRBV7-2,ASSLWTGYEQY
TRBV4-1,ASSQGHRGTEAF
TRBV2,ASSEAGYGPGYT
TRBV5-6,ASSLAGSNQPQH
TRBV7-6,ASSSGTQRATGELF
TRBV13,ASSLVEGISGANVLT
TRBV5-4,ASRAPGSTYEQY
TRBV3-1/TRBV3-2,ASSQEGGQGFSPLH
TRBV3-1/TRBV3-2,ASSQEALAGGYEQY
TRBV7-9,ASSSRRGGYT
TRBV11-2,ASSLDLPAGGETQY
TRBV6-5,ASNQGQGFDGYT
TRBV5-4,ASSPGTGSYEQY
TRBV23-1,ASSPPGLAGDRGTDTQY
TRBV9,ASSVDLQGLDSPLH
TRBV28,ASSFSPGQGVNQPQH
TRBV5-4,ASSLAGGDEQY
TRBV6-2/TRBV6-3,ASSFPGLAAYNEQF
TRBV27,ASSLNLVDTQY
TRBV30,AWSGQGALETQY
TRBV29-1,SVATSGNTDTQY